Following are 18 T cell receptor beta chains from one sample sequenced in a study of shared clonotypes between healthy human individuals. Measured with immunoSEQ multiplex PCR; TCRdb has only the in-frame clones, and not every one. This sample carries about 580,000 clones, roughly 98% of them seen once, and the ten largest clones take approximately 0.33%. Naive CD8 cells, CD45RO-negative and positively selected for CCR7, excluded terminally differentiated effector memory CD45RA+ cells. The material sequenced was naive CD8+ T cells sorted from blood. The receptors here all came from a man aged 25 to 40 in good health.

The V call is TRBV6-5, the J call TRBJ1-1; 7 bases align to TRBD1. CDR1 and CDR2 from the germline V gene are MNHEY and SVGAGI. The junction had 6 bases not matched to a gene; V was cut back by 7 bases and J by 1 base. The CDR3 contains 14 residues. This CDR3 is CASKLGGGNTEAFF. The CDR3 DNA reads TGTGCCAGCAAATTAGGGGGCGGGAACACTGAAGCTTTCTTT.

The chain combines TRBV7-6 with TRBJ2-2; a possible D gene is TRBD1 (6 bases). CDR3 length: 14 amino acids. Trimming removed 1 base at V and 6 bases at J, with 9 bases between. Germline CDR1 and CDR2: SGHVS and FNYEAQ. CDR3 sequence: CASSLEGESGELFF. DNA of the CDR3: TGTGCCAGCAGCTTAGAGGGGGAATCCGGGGAGCTGTTTTTT. Looking up the rest from reference TRBV7-6 and TRBJ2-2 gives the full variable domain: GAGVSQSPRYKVTKRGQDVALRCDPISGHVSLYWYRQALGQGPEFLTYFNYEAQQDKSGLPNDRFSAERPEGSISTLTIQRTEQRDSAMYRCASSLEGESGELFFGEGSRLTVL.

On this clone itself: Other DNA sequences in the sample encode the same CDR3. This chain uses TRBV29-1 with TRBJ2-3; D is uncertain. Per germline, CDR1 SQVTM and CDR2 ANQGSEA. The CDR3 consists of 11 residues. V dropped 3 bases and J dropped 2 bases, with 3 bases sitting between them. This CDR3 reads CSVDYTDTQYF. The CDR3, as DNA: TGCAGCGTTGACTACACAGATACGCAGTATTTT.

About this clone: One end of the junction fails to match germline, which may point to a read error. This chain uses TRBV7-7 with TRBJ2-2; D could derive from TRBD1 or TRBD2 (6 bases each). This CDR3 has 15 residues. Germline lookup yields CDR1 SSHAT and CDR2 FNYEAQ (reference sequence). The CDR3 protein is CASSLRGLNTGELFF. The DNA for the CDR3 is TGTGCTAGCAGCTTACGGGGGCTAAACACCGGGGAGCTGTTTTTT.

J is TRBJ2-2 and V is TRBV7-3; D remains ambiguous. This CDR3 contains 12 residues. Between the trimmed V and J ends, which lost 2 bases and 7 bases, there was a span of 5 bases. The germline CDR1 and CDR2 sequences are SGHTA and FQGTGA. CDR3 loop: CASSLLHGELFF. CDR3 in DNA: TGTGCCAGCAGCTTACTGCACGGGGAGCTGTTTTTT.

The chain couples TRBV28 to TRBJ2-2; 10 bases agree with TRBD1. Germline V gene data show CDR1 as MDHEN and CDR2 as SYDVKM. V trimming: 10 bases; J trimming: 0 bases; junction bases outside the gene matches: 8. The CDR3 has 16 amino acids. The CDR3 sequence: CATAGTGAPNTGELFF. CDR3 coding DNA: TGTGCCACTGCCGGGACAGGGGCCCCGAACACCGGGGAGCTGTTTTTT.

The chain couples TRBV2 to TRBJ1-5; the D gene is possibly TRBD1 (6 bases). The ends were cut back, 4 bases at V and 7 bases at J, with 8 bases in the middle. The CDR3 covers 12 residues. Germline assignment: CDR1 SNHLY and CDR2 FYNNEI. CDR3: CASSGQGQPQHF. Written as DNA, the CDR3 is TGTGCCAGCAGTGGGCAGGGGCAGCCCCAGCATTTT.

The chain's CDR3 is CASSLSGLNGYTF. The DNA for the CDR3 is TGTGCCAGCAGTTTATCAGGGCTTAATGGCTACACCTTC. This chain connects TRBV28 to TRBJ1-2; possibly TRBD1 for D (5 bases). This CDR3 spans 13 amino acids. V lost 1 base and J 6 bases, leaving 9 bases between the germline ends. Germline loops: CDR1 MDHEN, CDR2 SYDVKM.

The chain couples TRBV18 to TRBJ1-2, with TRBD1 matching 8 bases. V gave up 1 base and J gave up 3 bases; unmatched junction bases: 7. The length of the CDR3 is 16 residues. Germline V lookup: CDR1 KGHSH, CDR2 LQKENI. In DNA, the CDR3 is TGTGCCAGCTCACCACAGGGCAGGGGGCAGGACTATGGCTACACCTTC. Its protein is CASSPQGRGQDYGYTF. The complete variable domain, with remaining parts taken from reference TRBV18 and TRBJ1-2, reads NAGVMQNPRHLVRRRGQEARLRCSPMKGHSHVYWYRQLPEEGLKFMVYLQKENIIDESGMPKERFSAEFPKEGPSILRIQQVVRGDSAAYFCASSPQGRGQDYGYTFGSGTRLTVV.

The chain uses TRBV5-5 and TRBJ1-3; D is ambiguous. Germline values: CDR1 SGHKS, CDR2 YYEKEE (reference sequence). Trimming stripped 1 base from V and 6 bases from J, with 11 bases between. The CDR3 has 14 residues. The CDR3 loop is CASSLRSLENTIYF. The CDR3 bases are TGTGCCAGCAGCTTGAGATCGTTGGAAAACACCATATATTTT.

This chain links TRBV28 with TRBJ1-2; the D is unclear. Trimming removed 3 bases at V and 7 bases at J, with 18 bases between. In germline, CDR1 is MDHEN, CDR2 SYDVKM. CDR3 length: 15 residues. In DNA, the CDR3 is TGTGCCAGCAGTTTCCCTGATTCAGGAGCCTTTGGCTACACCTTC. This encodes CASSFPDSGAFGYTF.

This clone has a single count. The chain carries TRBV28 and TRBJ2-3; possible D gene TRBD2, 5 bases. V shed 6 bases and J shed 2 bases, with 12 bases lying between them. CDR1 and CDR2 from the germline V gene are MDHEN and SYDVKM. CDR3 length: 14 amino acids. The CDR3 region is CASRTPTNTDTQYF. In nucleotides, the CDR3 is TGTGCCAGCAGAACCCCGACTAACACAGATACGCAGTATTTT. The full variable domain, its missing parts supplied by reference TRBV28 and TRBJ2-3, is DVKVTQSSRYLVKRTGEKVFLECVQDMDHENMFWYRQDPGLGLRLIYFSYDVKMKEKGDIPEGYSVSREKKERFSLILESASTNQTSMYLCASRTPTNTDTQYFGPGTRLTVL.

V usage is TRBV18 and J usage is TRBJ2-7; D uncertain. Germline loops: CDR1 KGHSH, CDR2 LQKENI. V was cut by 4 bases and J by 3 bases, with 13 bases left in between. The CDR3 runs to 14 residues. The CDR3 sequence is CASSLRKWGYEQYF. The CDR3 nucleotides are TGTGCCAGCTCACTTAGGAAATGGGGCTACGAGCAGTACTTC.

The J gene is TRBJ2-7, the V gene TRBV29-1; a possible D gene is TRBD1 (6 bases). This CDR3 region has 13 residues. Germline CDR1 SQVTM, CDR2 ANQGSEA. Trimming left V 7 bases short and J 1 base short, with 14 bases between. The CDR3 is CSAREGVSYEQYF. For the CDR3, the DNA is TGCAGCGCTCGAGAGGGGGTATCCTACGAGCAGTACTTC.

The chain combines TRBV6-1 with TRBJ2-3; D gene uncertain. The CDR3 runs 17 residues. V was trimmed by 2 bases and J by 0 bases, leaving 15 bases between them. The germline V gene has CDR1 MNHNS and CDR2 SASEGT. The chain's CDR3 is CASSERALGSSTDTQYF. In DNA, the CDR3 is TGTGCCAGCAGTGAAAGGGCCCTCGGGTCTAGCACAGATACGCAGTATTTT.

The CDR3 loop is CASSLLSGSLSYEQYF. As DNA, the CDR3 is TGTGCCAGCAGTTTATTGAGCGGGTCCCTCTCCTACGAGCAGTACTTC. The V and J genes are TRBV28 and TRBJ2-7, with D possibly TRBD2 on 6 matching bases. CDR1 is MDHEN, CDR2 SYDVKM, per germline. V was shortened by 1 base and J by 0 bases, with 13 bases between the two germline ends. The length of the CDR3 is 16 residues.

The chain carries TRBV7-9 and TRBJ2-2; 8 nucleotides line up with TRBD2. The germline CDR1 and CDR2 sequences are SEHNR and FQNEAQ (reference sequence). This CDR3 comprises 16 residues. Trimming cost V 5 bases and J 5 bases; bases outside gene matches: 10. This chain's CDR3 is CASSPIGTSRTGELFF. The CDR3 coding sequence is TGTGCCAGCAGCCCGATAGGGACTAGTAGGACCGGGGAGCTGTTTTTT.

This chain joins TRBV7-9 and TRBJ2-7; perhaps TRBD2 as D (6 bases). This CDR3 is built from 15 residues. Trimming removed 1 base from V and 2 bases from J, with 12 bases in between. The germline V gene encodes CDR1 SEHNR and CDR2 FQNEAQ (reference sequence). This chain's CDR3 is CASSLGGRPTYEQYF. The DNA for the CDR3 is TGTGCCAGCAGCTTAGGGGGGAGGCCAACCTACGAGCAGTACTTC.